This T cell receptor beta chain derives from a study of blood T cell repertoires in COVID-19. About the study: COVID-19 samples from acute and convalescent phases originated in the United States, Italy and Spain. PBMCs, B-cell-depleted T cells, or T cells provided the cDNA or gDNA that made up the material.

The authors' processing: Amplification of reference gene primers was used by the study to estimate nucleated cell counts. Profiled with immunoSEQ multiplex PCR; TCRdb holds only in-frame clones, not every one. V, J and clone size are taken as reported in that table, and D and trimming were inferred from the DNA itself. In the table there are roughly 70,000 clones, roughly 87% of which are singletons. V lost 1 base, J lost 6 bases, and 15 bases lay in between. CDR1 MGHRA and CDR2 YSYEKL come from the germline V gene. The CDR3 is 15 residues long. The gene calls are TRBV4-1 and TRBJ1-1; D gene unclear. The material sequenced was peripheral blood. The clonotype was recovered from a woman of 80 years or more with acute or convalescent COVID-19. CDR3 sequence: CASSQGPTGGSEAFF. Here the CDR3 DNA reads TGCGCCAGCAGCCAAGGACCCACCGGAGGGTCTGAAGCTTTCTTT.